Sequencing of this TCR beta chain was carried out in a study of blood T cells in healthy people across ages. Study background: Template-switching capture recovered about one barcoded beta molecule per two T cells. Study-level points and caveats: Strongly correlated with naive T cell percentage was TCR beta diversity. Not knowing donor CMV status may have confounded expanded clonotype changes.

Points on this clonotype: The antigen remains undetermined.

Together with a sample-barcoded 5' primer, a J-beta primer mix was included in a second PCR lasting roughly 6 to 12 cycles. There were at least 2.5 million CDR3-containing paired-end reads obtained from each sample. A single record per CDR3 protein comes from TCRdb applying MiXCR to the 5' RACE reads. The sample has about 940,000 distinct CDR3 sequences; roughly 50% are singletons. V gave up 3 bases and J gave up 5 bases, with 16 bases separating them. The CDR3 extends over 14 amino acids. Germline V gene data show CDR1 as DFQATT and CDR2 as SNEGSKA (reference sequence). The receptor was derived from a man between 25 and 39 years old in good health. Sequencing was carried out using blood. The J gene is TRBJ2-5, the V gene TRBV20-1; D uncertain. The CDR3 region is CSASYPRNRETQYF. The CDR3 region has the DNA TGCAGTGCTAGTTACCCCAGGAATCGGGAGACCCAGTACTTC.